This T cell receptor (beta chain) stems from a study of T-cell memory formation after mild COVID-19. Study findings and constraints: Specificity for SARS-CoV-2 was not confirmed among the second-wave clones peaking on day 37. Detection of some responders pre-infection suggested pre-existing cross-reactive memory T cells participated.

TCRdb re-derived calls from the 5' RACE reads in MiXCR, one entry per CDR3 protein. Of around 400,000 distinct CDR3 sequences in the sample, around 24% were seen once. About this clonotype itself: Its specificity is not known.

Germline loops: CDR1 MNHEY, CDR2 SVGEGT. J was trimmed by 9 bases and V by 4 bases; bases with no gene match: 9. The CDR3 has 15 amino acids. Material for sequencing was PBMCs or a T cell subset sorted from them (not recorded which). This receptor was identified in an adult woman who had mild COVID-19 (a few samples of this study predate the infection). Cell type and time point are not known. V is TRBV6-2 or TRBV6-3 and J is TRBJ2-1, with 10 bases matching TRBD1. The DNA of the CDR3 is TGTGCCAGCAGTTCTTTCACGACAGGGGGCTGTGAGCAGTTCTTC. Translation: CASSSFTTGGCEQFF.